This TCR beta chain was profiled in a study of OX40 agonist ivuxolimab in advanced cancers. Across the study: Patients receiving dose escalation had hepatocellular carcinoma, melanoma, renal cell or head and neck cancer.

Sequencing used immunoSEQ multiplex PCR; TCRdb keeps in-frame clones, though not all of them. The sample holds 75,000 to 80,000 clones, 80% to 90% seen once. On this clone itself: As yet, its antigen is unknown.

Study conclusions and caveats: Dosing at 0.1 to 3.0 mg/kg was accompanied by clonal expansion of CD4+ and CD8+ blood T cells by week 6.

V gave up 5 bases and J gave up 1 base; unmatched junction bases: 4. This CDR3 spans 16 amino acids. CDR1 is SEHNR, CDR2 FQNEAQ, per germline (reference sequence). V gene TRBV7-9 combines with J gene TRBJ1-5; TRBD1 matches at 11 bases. This receptor was obtained from an adult with an advanced solid tumor such as melanoma, head and neck, liver or kidney cancer. The material was CD4+ or CD8+ T cells sorted from blood, obtained in a trial of the OX40 agonist ivuxolimab. CDR3 sequence: CASSRTGGGSNQPQHF. The CDR3 DNA is TGTGCCAGCAGCCGGACAGGGGGCGGGAGCAATCAGCCCCAGCATTTT.